This T cell receptor beta chain originates from a study of blood T cell repertoires in COVID-19. The wider study: Acute and convalescent COVID-19 samples came from the United States, Italy and Spain. The analysed material was cDNA or gDNA that came from T cells, B-cell-depleted T cells, or PBMCs.

Original methodology: Amplification of reference gene primers provided the estimated nucleated cell counts. Here immunoSEQ multiplex PCR was the method, and the copy in TCRdb shows in-frame clones only, minus some. D and trimming were read from the DNA, whereas the V and J calls and clone size are those reported in that table. The sample records approximately 350,000 clones, around four fifths being singletons. V was clipped by 4 bases and J by 11 bases, with 20 bases between them. Germline CDR1 LGHNT, CDR2 FRNRAP. There are 14 residues in the CDR3. This clone has more than one count but fewer than ten.

The genes are TRBV12-5 and TRBJ1-1; D gene unclear. This receptor was obtained from a man aged 30-40 years with active or convalescent COVID-19. Sequenced input: peripheral blood. In DNA form, the CDR3 reads TGTGCTAGTGGTTCGGATACAAGCACCGGGGTTGCTTTCTTT. Translation gives CASGSDTSTGVAFF.